Listed here are 2 T cell receptor beta chains from one sample, sequenced in a study of cytomegalovirus exposure and HLA in healthy donors. Both 60 Vbeta primers and 13 Jbeta primers went into the PCR. Some clones are missing from TCRdb's copy, which holds only in-frame ones; the method was immunoSEQ multiplex PCR. The data contain about 120,000 clones, 77% of them seen just once; the ten biggest clones take up about 3.9%. The sequencing sample was made of PBMCs. The source is a human donor in good health.

V usage is TRBV18 and J usage is TRBJ2-5; TRBD2 is a possible D gene (5 bases). In germline, CDR1 is KGHSH, CDR2 LQKENI. V lost 1 base to trimming and J lost 4 bases, with 10 bases between them. The CDR3 loop spans 14 amino acids. The CDR3 bases are TGTGCCAGCTCACCACTTCGGACTTCAGAGACCCAGTACTTC. Translation: CASSPLRTSETQYF.

This clone was counted a single time. The chain links TRBV19 to TRBJ2-2; 7 bases fit TRBD2. The V gene end was trimmed by 11 bases and the J gene end by 3 bases; junction bases not matched to a gene: 9. CDR1 and CDR2 (germline): LNHDA, SQIVND (reference sequence). This CDR3 has 14 residues. The CDR3 DNA reads TGTGCCGGGTCGGGACGGGGGGACACCGGGGAGCTGTTTTTT. It codes for CAGSGRGDTGELFF. The variable domain in full, completed from reference TRBV19 and TRBJ2-2, reads DGGITQSPKYLFRKEGQNVTLSCEQNLNHDAMYWYRQDPGQGLRLIYYSQIVNDFQKGDIAEGYSVSREKKESFPLTVTSAQKNPTAFYLCAGSGRGDTGELFFGEGSRLTVL.